A single sample gave rise to the 32 T cell receptor beta chains below, sequenced in a study of blood T cell repertoires in COVID-19. Profiling relied on immunoSEQ multiplex PCR, and the TCRdb table lists in-frame clones only, not all of them. The profile shows around 390,000 clones, 85% to 90% of them singletons. Sequenced sample: PBMCs or T cells enriched from blood (not recorded which). These TCRs come from a woman aged 45-65 years who had recovered from COVID-19.

The genes are TRBV5-6 and TRBJ2-1; maybe TRBD2 (6 bases). This CDR3 has 15 amino acids. Per the germline V gene, CDR1 is SGHDT and CDR2 is YYEEEE. Deletions cut 2 bases from V and 4 bases from J, with 13 bases between. Written as DNA, the CDR3 is TGTGCCAGCAGCTTTCGGACTACCGGATACAATGAGCAGTTCTTC. Its translation is CASSFRTTGYNEQFF.

This chain connects TRBV5-1 to TRBJ1-2; 10 bases line up with TRBD1. Germline CDR1 reads SGHRS; CDR2 reads YFSETQ. CDR3 length: 13 residues. Losses at the gene ends were 3 bases for V and 6 bases for J; bases not matched to a gene: 2. CDR3 amino acids: CASSSGTGDGYTF. The CDR3 DNA follows: TGCGCCAGCAGCTCGGGGACAGGGGATGGCTACACCTTC.

The V call is TRBV29-1, the J call TRBJ1-1, with D possibly being TRBD1 (5 bases). The CDR3 contains 14 residues. Germline CDR1 is SQVTM and CDR2 is ANQGSEA. V lost 5 bases and J 0 bases, leaving 13 bases between the germline ends. The CDR3 reads CSVPAGTLNTEAFF. The CDR3 nucleotides are TGCAGCGTTCCGGCGGGGACGCTGAACACTGAAGCTTTCTTT.

The chain links TRBV18 to TRBJ1-2, with D possibly being TRBD1 (5 bases). There are 13 residues in the CDR3. V was cut by 5 bases and J by 4 bases, with 11 bases left in between. CDR1 is KGHSH, CDR2 LQKENI, per germline. CDR3 loop: CASSERQIYGYTF. The DNA for the CDR3 is TGTGCCAGCTCAGAGCGACAGATCTATGGCTACACCTTC.

V usage is TRBV9 and J usage is TRBJ2-3; 8 bases agree with TRBD2. The germline V gene has CDR1 SGDLS and CDR2 YYNGEE. The CDR3 spans 15 residues. V lost 4 bases and J lost 0; bases outside the gene matches: 4. The CDR3 region has the DNA TGTGCCAGCAGCATACGGGGGGGGAGCACAGATACGCAGTATTTT. Amino acids: CASSIRGGSTDTQYF.

This rearrangement joins TRBV14 to TRBJ2-1; 7 nucleotides align to TRBD2. Germline lookup yields CDR1 SGHDN and CDR2 FVKESK. This CDR3 comprises 14 residues. The junction had 6 bases not matched to a gene; V was cut back by 2 bases and J by 8 bases. CDR3 protein: CASSQFGGNDEQFF. The CDR3 nucleotides read TGTGCCAGCAGCCAATTCGGGGGGAACGATGAGCAGTTCTTC. Based on the CDR3 plus reference TRBV14 and TRBJ2-1, the full variable domain is EAGVTQFPSHSVIEKGQTVTLRCDPISGHDNLYWYRRVMGKEIKFLLHFVKESKQDESGMPNNRFLAERTGGTYSTLKVQPAELEDSGVYFCASSQFGGNDEQFFGPGTRLTVL.

The chain couples TRBV5-6 to TRBJ1-1; D gene unclear. Germline values: CDR1 SGHDT, CDR2 YYEEEE. Trimming pared 5 bases from V and 0 bases from J, leaving 11 bases between. This CDR3 region has 14 residues. The CDR3, as DNA: TGTGCCAGCAGACGGTGGAGTCTGAACACTGAAGCTTTCTTT. It codes for CASRRWSLNTEAFF.

The chain recombines TRBV7-2 with TRBJ2-4; possibly TRBD1 for D (6 bases). The V and J ends lost 1 base and 2 bases respectively, with 9 bases between them. Germline CDR1 and CDR2: SGHTA and FQGNSA. This CDR3 contains 15 residues. CDR3 nucleotides: TGTGCCAGCAGCTTAGACAGGGCGTCCAAAAACATTCAGTACTTC. Encoded protein: CASSLDRASKNIQYF.

The chain has TRBV9 and TRBJ1-2, with D possibly TRBD1 on 5 matching bases. Looked up from germline, CDR1 is SGDLS and CDR2 is YYNGEE. The ends were cut back, 5 bases at V and 1 base at J, with 18 bases in the middle. This CDR3 region has 16 residues. The CDR3 is CASRGQGSILNYGYTF. The CDR3 DNA follows: TGTGCCAGCAGGGGGCAGGGTTCCATTCTTAACTATGGCTACACCTTC.

This clone came up once. Other nucleotide sequences in the sample specify the same CDR3. This chain joins TRBV3-1 (or the pseudogene TRBV3-2) and TRBJ1-2; 7 positions agree with TRBD1. The V segment lost 1 base and the J segment 4 bases; nucleotides outside the gene matches: 9. This CDR3 region has 16 residues. CDR1 and CDR2 (germline): LGHDT, YNNKEL (reference sequence). CDR3 amino acids: CASSQGGGQGVYGYTF. The CDR3, as DNA: TGTGCCAGCAGCCAAGGAGGGGGGCAGGGGGTCTATGGCTACACCTTC.

The gene calls are TRBV5-5 and TRBJ1-2, with D tentatively TRBD1 (6 bases). The CDR3 runs 13 residues. The germline V gene has CDR1 SGHKS and CDR2 YYEKEE (reference sequence). V was pared by 0 bases and J by 8 bases, with 11 bases between. The CDR3 here is CASSLADQGGYTF. CDR3 DNA: TGTGCCAGCAGCTTGGCCGATCAGGGGGGCTACACCTTC. The whole variable domain, filled in from reference TRBV5-5 and TRBJ1-2, reads DAGVTQSPTHLIKTRGQQVTLRCSPISGHKSVSWYQQVLGQGPQFIFQYYEKEERGRGNFPDRFSARQFPNYSSELNVNALLLGDSALYLCASSLADQGGYTFGSGTRLTVV.

J is TRBJ2-3 and V is TRBV9, with D perhaps matching TRBD2 (5 bases). V lost 0 bases and J lost 0, with 5 bases in between. The CDR3 is made up of 14 amino acids. Germline CDR1 SGDLS, CDR2 YYNGEE. CDR3 sequence: CASSVGGSTDTQYF. In DNA form, the CDR3 reads TGTGCCAGCAGCGTAGGAGGGAGCACAGATACGCAGTATTTT.

This rearrangement joins TRBV6-5 to TRBJ2-7; a possible D gene is TRBD1 (5 bases). V was trimmed by 7 bases and J by 6 bases, leaving 19 bases between them. The length of the CDR3 is 14 residues. Germline V gene sequence: CDR1 MNHEY, CDR2 SVGAGI. The CDR3 here is CASKEDREGAEQYF. In DNA form, the CDR3 reads TGTGCCAGCAAAGAGGATAGGGAAGGGGCCGAGCAGTACTTC.

The rearrangement joins TRBV19 to TRBJ1-2; no firm D call. V was cut by 3 bases and J by 2 bases, with 13 bases left in between. This CDR3 spans 15 amino acids. CDR1 is LNHDA and CDR2 is SQIVND in the germline V gene (reference sequence). The DNA of the CDR3 is TGTGCCAGTAGTATTAGGAGACGGCAAAACTATGGCTACACCTTC. Protein: CASSIRRRQNYGYTF.

Here the CDR3 reads CASSKTSGSSYNEQFF. The CDR3 nucleotides are TGTGCCAGTAGTAAGACTAGCGGGAGCTCCTACAATGAGCAGTTCTTC. The V gene is TRBV19, the J gene TRBJ2-1; 12 bases line up with TRBD2. CDR1 LNHDA and CDR2 SQIVND come from the germline V gene (reference sequence). This CDR3 region has 16 residues. V lost 4 bases, J lost 0 bases, and 1 base stayed unmatched.

The chain has TRBV28 and TRBJ1-2; D call uncertain. Germline V gives CDR1 MDHEN, CDR2 SYDVKM. Trimming took 6 bases from V and 5 from J, leaving 10 bases between them. The CDR3 has 12 residues. CDR3 bases: TGTGCCAGCAGCACCAACAAGTATGGCTACACCTTC. Encoded protein: CASSTNKYGYTF.

The chain is built from TRBV21-1 and TRBJ2-7; the table calls TRBD2, which could not be checked here. TRBV21-1 is labeled a pseudogene. This CDR3 is built from 17 residues. The chain's CDR3 is CASSKAVSGRSSYEQYF. The CDR3 DNA follows: TGTGCCAGCAGCAAAGCGGTTTCGGGTAGGAGCTCCTACGAGCAGTACTTC.

This clone occurred once. The V gene is TRBV7-2, the J gene TRBJ2-5, with TRBD2 matching over 10 bases. The CDR3 loop spans 14 amino acids. The germline V gene encodes CDR1 SGHTA and CDR2 FQGNSA. V lost 5 bases and J lost 3; bases outside the gene matches: 3. The CDR3, as DNA: TGTGCCAGCAGCGCGAGCGGGGGGGAAGAGACCCAGTACTTC. Amino acids: CASSASGGEETQYF.

This clone has just a few counts. The gene calls are TRBV7-6 and TRBJ2-5, with 9 positions matching TRBD2. The ends lost 1 base at V and 5 bases at J; junction bases unmatched: 8. CDR3 size: 16 residues. CDR1 is SGHVS, CDR2 FNYEAQ, per germline. The CDR3 bases are TGTGCCAGCAGCTTAGATCCAGCGGGGGGCAGGGAGACCCAGTACTTC. Protein: CASSLDPAGGRETQYF.

The chain has TRBV7-2 and TRBJ1-5; 7 nucleotides match TRBD1. The CDR3 is 14 amino acids. V lost 7 bases to trimming and J lost 5 bases; unmatched junction nucleotides: 8. CDR1 is SGHTA, CDR2 FQGNSA, per germline. CDR3 amino acids: CASTSRTGDQPQHF. CDR3 coding DNA: TGTGCCAGCACCTCTAGAACAGGGGATCAGCCCCAGCATTTT.

This clone turned up a few times. The V and J genes are TRBV7-2 and TRBJ2-1; the match to TRBD1 covers 9 bases. Trimming took 5 bases from V and 6 from J; bases not matched to a gene: 5. The CDR3 loop spans 14 amino acids. Germline CDR1 reads SGHTA; CDR2 reads FQGNSA. The CDR3 nucleotides read TGTGCCAGCAGCCCGGGACAGGGAAGCAATGAGCAGTTCTTC. As protein: CASSPGQGSNEQFF.

The CDR3 sequence: CASSGTGYGYTF. The CDR3 DNA is TGTGCCAGCAGCGGGACAGGGTATGGCTACACCTTC. The chain couples TRBV6-5 to TRBJ1-2, with 9 bases identical to TRBD1. This CDR3 has 12 residues. Trimming took 6 bases from V and 5 from J; bases not matched to a gene: 1. CDR1 and CDR2 (germline): MNHEY, SVGAGI.

The chain is built from TRBV19 and TRBJ2-2; D may be TRBD2 (6 bases). The V gene's germline CDR1 is LNHDA and CDR2 SQIVND (reference sequence). The CDR3 covers 13 residues. The V end lost 10 bases, the J end lost 4 bases, and 13 bases lay between the germline ends. The CDR3 sequence is CATHLGGTGELFF. CDR3 nucleotides: TGTGCCACTCACTTGGGGGGCACCGGGGAGCTGTTTTTT.

The V call is TRBV20-1, the J call TRBJ1-1, with D possibly TRBD1 on 6 matching bases. The CDR3 loop spans 12 amino acids. V was pared by 6 bases and J by 4 bases, with 12 bases between. Germline CDR1 and CDR2: DFQATT and SNEGSKA (reference sequence). The CDR3 sequence: CSASGQLTEAFF. DNA for the CDR3: TGCAGTGCGAGTGGACAGCTCACTGAAGCTTTCTTT.

The V call is TRBV18, the J call TRBJ1-1, with a possible D match to TRBD1 (5 bases). The V gene's germline CDR1 is KGHSH and CDR2 LQKENI. This CDR3 has 14 residues. V was pared by 3 bases and J by 1 base, with 9 bases between. This CDR3 reads CASSPGAPNTEAFF. CDR3 coding DNA: TGTGCCAGCTCACCTGGGGCCCCGAACACTGAAGCTTTCTTT.

The chain combines TRBV14 with TRBJ1-2; D uncertain. CDR1 and CDR2 from the germline V gene are SGHDN and FVKESK. V lost 2 bases and J 4 bases, leaving 14 bases between the germline ends. The CDR3 is made up of 15 amino acids. The DNA of the CDR3 is TGTGCCAGCAGCCAAACCACACGACGGGGCTATGGCTACACCTTC. Its protein product is CASSQTTRRGYGYTF.

The rearrangement links TRBV30 to TRBJ1-4; D is undetermined. Germline V gene lookup returns CDR1 GTSNPN and CDR2 SVGIG (reference sequence). V lost 8 bases to trimming and J lost 4 bases, with 11 bases between them. The CDR3 consists of 12 residues. This chain's CDR3 is CAAFEINEKLFF. DNA for the CDR3: TGTGCCGCTTTTGAGATTAATGAAAAACTGTTTTTT.

The CDR3 coding sequence is TGTGCCAGTAGTACGATTTCCACCGGGTATCCTAATTCACCCCTCCACTTT. Amino acid sequence: CASSTISTGYPNSPLHF. The genes are TRBV19 and TRBJ1-6; D unclear. The CDR3 has 17 amino acids. The germline gives CDR1 LNHDA, CDR2 SQIVND (reference sequence). V was pared by 4 bases and J by 6 bases, with 19 bases between.

The chain couples TRBV27 to TRBJ2-3; possible D gene TRBD2, 5 bases. Germline V gene lookup returns CDR1 MNHEY and CDR2 SMNVEV (reference sequence). The CDR3 covers 14 residues. The ends were cut back, 8 bases at V and 4 bases at J, with 16 bases in the middle. As DNA, the CDR3 is TGTGCCAGCGGACCGACCCTCGGGGCAGATACGCAGTATTTT. Amino acid sequence: CASGPTLGADTQYF.

This chain connects TRBV7-2 to TRBJ1-5, with D unresolved. Per the germline V gene, CDR1 is SGHTA and CDR2 is FQGNSA. The CDR3 consists of 15 residues. The ends were cut back, 4 bases at V and 4 bases at J, with 14 bases in the middle. This chain's CDR3 is CASSSRSGRNQPQHF. CDR3 DNA sequence: TGTGCCAGCAGCTCCCGGTCGGGGAGGAATCAGCCCCAGCATTTT. Variable domain in full (rest from reference TRBV7-2 and TRBJ1-5): GAGVSQSPSNKVTEKGKDVELRCDPISGHTALYWYRQSLGQGLEFLIYFQGNSAPDKSGLPSDRFSAERTGGSVSTLTIQRTQQEDSAVYLCASSSRSGRNQPQHFGDGTRLSIL.

This chain connects TRBV5-4 to TRBJ1-1, with TRBD1 identical over 9 bases. CDR3 size: 16 residues. Germline V gene sequence: CDR1 SGHNT, CDR2 YYREEE (reference sequence). The J segment lost 0 bases and the V segment lost 0 bases, leaving 3 bases of the junction unmatched. CDR3 sequence: CASSLDRGQLNTEAFF. In nucleotides, the CDR3 is TGTGCCAGCAGCTTGGACAGGGGGCAGTTGAACACTGAAGCTTTCTTT.

The sample holds one count of this clone. V usage is TRBV29-1 and J usage is TRBJ1-2; perhaps TRBD1 as D (5 bases). CDR1 and CDR2 (germline): SQVTM, ANQGSEA. This CDR3 has 12 residues. Between the trimmed V and J ends, which lost 6 bases and 4 bases, there was a span of 12 bases. The CDR3 coding sequence is TGCAGCGTAGTCGACAGCCTCTATGGCTACACCTTC. This gives the protein CSVVDSLYGYTF.